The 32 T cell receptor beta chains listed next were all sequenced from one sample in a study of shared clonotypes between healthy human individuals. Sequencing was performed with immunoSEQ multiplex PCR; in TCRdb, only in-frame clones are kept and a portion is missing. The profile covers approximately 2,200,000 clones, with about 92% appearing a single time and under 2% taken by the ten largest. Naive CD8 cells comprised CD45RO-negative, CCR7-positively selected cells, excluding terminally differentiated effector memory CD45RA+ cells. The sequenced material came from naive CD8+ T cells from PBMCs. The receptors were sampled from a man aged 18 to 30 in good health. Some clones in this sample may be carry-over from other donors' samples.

CDR3 bases: TGTGCCAGCAGCTTATACGTCGGGACTAGCGGGAGCTACAATGAGCAGTTCTTC. Translation: CASSLYVGTSGSYNEQFF. The chain combines TRBV7-7 with TRBJ2-1, with 14 bases identical to TRBD2. CDR3 length equals 18 residues. CDR1 is SSHAT and CDR2 is FNYEAQ in the germline V gene (reference sequence). V lost 2 bases and J lost 3; bases outside the gene matches: 6.

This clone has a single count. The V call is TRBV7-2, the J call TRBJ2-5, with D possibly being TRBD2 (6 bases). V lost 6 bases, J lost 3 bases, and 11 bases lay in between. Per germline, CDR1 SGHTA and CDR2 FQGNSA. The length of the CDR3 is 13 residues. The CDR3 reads CASRVGGEETQYF. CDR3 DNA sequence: TGTGCCAGCAGGGTGGGGGGTGAAGAGACCCAGTACTTC.

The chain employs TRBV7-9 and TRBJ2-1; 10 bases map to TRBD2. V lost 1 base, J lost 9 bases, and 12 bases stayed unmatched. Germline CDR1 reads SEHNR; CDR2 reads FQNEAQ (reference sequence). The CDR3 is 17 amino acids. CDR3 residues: CASSLVRPGTSVGEQFF. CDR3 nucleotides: TGTGCCAGCAGCTTAGTCCGACCCGGGACTAGCGTGGGTGAGCAGTTCTTC.

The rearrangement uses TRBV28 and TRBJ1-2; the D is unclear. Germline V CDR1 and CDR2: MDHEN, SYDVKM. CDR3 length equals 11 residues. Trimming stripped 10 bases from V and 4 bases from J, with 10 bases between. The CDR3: CATRLGYGYTF. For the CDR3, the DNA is TGTGCCACCCGACTGGGCTATGGCTACACCTTC.

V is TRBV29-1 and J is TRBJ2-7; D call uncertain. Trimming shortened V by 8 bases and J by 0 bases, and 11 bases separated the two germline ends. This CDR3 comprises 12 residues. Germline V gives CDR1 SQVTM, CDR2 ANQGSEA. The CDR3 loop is CSTRASSYEQYF. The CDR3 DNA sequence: TGCAGCACCCGGGCAAGCTCCTACGAGCAGTACTTC.

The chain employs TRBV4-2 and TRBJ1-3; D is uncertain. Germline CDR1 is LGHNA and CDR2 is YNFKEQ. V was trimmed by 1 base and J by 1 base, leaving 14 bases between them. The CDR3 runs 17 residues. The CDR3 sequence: CASSQVGGIGSGNTIYF. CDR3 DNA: TGTGCCAGCAGCCAAGTAGGCGGGATTGGGTCTGGAAACACCATATATTTT.

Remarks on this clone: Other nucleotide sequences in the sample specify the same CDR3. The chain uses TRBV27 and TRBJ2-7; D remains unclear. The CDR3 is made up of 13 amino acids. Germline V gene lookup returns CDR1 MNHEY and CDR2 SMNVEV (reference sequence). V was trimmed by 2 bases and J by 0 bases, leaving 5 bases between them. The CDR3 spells CASSLRGSYEQYF. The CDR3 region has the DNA TGTGCCAGCAGTTTACGAGGCTCCTACGAGCAGTACTTC.

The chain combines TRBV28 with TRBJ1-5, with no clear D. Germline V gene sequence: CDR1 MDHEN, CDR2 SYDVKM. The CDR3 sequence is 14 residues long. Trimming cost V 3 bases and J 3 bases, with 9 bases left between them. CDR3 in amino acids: CASSFLGHNQPQHF. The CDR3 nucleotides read TGTGCCAGCAGTTTCTTAGGGCACAATCAGCCCCAGCATTTT.

In DNA, the CDR3 is TGTGCCAGCAGTTTAGATCAAACCTACGAGCAGTACTTC. Protein: CASSLDQTYEQYF. The chain couples TRBV28 to TRBJ2-7, with D uncertain. The CDR3 is 13 amino acids. Trimming removed 2 bases from V and 2 bases from J, with 7 bases in between. Germline V lookup: CDR1 MDHEN, CDR2 SYDVKM.

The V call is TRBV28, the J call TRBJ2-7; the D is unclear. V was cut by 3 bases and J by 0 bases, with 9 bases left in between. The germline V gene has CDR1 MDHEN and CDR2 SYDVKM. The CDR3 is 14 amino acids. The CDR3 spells CASSFDNLSYEQYF. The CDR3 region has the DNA TGTGCCAGCAGTTTCGACAACCTCTCCTACGAGCAGTACTTC.

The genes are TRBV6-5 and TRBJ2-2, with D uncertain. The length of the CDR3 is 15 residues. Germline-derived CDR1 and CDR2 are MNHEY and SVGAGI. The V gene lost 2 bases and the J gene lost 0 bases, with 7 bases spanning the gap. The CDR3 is CASSYRASNTGELFF. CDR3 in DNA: TGTGCCAGCAGTTACAGGGCGTCGAACACCGGGGAGCTGTTTTTT.

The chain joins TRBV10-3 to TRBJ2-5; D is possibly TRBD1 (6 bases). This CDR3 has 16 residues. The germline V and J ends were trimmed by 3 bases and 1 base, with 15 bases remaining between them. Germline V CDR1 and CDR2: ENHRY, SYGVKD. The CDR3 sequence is CAISEVQGTSQETQYF. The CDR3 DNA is TGTGCCATCAGTGAAGTCCAGGGGACAAGCCAAGAGACCCAGTACTTC.

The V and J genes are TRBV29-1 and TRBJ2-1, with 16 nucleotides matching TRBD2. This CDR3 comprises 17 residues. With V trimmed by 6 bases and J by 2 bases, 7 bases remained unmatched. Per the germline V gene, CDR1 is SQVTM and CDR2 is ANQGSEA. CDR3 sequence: CSVAGTSGRAAYNEQFF. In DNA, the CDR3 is TGCAGCGTCGCCGGGACTAGCGGGAGGGCTGCCTACAATGAGCAGTTCTTC.

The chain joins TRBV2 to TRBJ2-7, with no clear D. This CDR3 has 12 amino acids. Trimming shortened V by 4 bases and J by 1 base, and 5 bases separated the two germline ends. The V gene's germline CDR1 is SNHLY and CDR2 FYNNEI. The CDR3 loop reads CASSGGSYEQYF. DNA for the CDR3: TGTGCCAGCAGTGGTGGGTCCTACGAGCAGTACTTC.

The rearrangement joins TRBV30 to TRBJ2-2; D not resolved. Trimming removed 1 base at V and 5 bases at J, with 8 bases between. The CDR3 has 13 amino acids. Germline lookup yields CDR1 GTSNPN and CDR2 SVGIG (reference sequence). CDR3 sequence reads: CAWSATNTGELFF. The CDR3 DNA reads TGTGCCTGGAGTGCGACAAATACCGGGGAGCTGTTTTTT.

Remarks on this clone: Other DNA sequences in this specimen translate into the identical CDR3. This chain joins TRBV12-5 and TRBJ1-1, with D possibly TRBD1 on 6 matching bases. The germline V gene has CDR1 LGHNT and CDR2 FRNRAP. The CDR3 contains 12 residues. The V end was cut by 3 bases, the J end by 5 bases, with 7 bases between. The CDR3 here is CASGLGGTEAFF. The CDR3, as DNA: TGTGCTAGTGGTTTAGGGGGTACTGAAGCTTTCTTT.

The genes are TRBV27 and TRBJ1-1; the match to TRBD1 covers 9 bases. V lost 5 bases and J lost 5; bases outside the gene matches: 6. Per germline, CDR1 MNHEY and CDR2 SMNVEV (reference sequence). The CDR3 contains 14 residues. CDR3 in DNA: TGTGCCAGCAGTCCCACAGGGGGCGCGACTGAAGCTTTCTTT. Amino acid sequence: CASSPTGGATEAFF.

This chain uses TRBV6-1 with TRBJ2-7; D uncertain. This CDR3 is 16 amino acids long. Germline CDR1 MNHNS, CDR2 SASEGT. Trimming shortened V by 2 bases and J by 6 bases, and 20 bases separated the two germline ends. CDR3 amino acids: CASSELLGATPLEQYF. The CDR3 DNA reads TGTGCCAGCAGTGAACTTCTAGGCGCAACCCCTCTCGAGCAGTACTTC.

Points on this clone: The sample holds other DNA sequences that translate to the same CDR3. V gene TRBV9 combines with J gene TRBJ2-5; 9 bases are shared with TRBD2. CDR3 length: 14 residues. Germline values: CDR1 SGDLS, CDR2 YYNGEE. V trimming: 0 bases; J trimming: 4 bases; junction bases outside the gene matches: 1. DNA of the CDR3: TGTGCCAGCAGCGTAGGCGGGAGGGGAGAGACCCAGTACTTC. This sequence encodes CASSVGGRGETQYF.

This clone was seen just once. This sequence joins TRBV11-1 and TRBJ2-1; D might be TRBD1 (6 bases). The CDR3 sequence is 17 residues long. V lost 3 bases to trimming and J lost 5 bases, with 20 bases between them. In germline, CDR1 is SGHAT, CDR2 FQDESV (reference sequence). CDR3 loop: CASSFLGGSRQDNEQFF. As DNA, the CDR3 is TGTGCCAGCAGCTTTCTAGGCGGATCCAGACAGGACAATGAGCAGTTCTTC.

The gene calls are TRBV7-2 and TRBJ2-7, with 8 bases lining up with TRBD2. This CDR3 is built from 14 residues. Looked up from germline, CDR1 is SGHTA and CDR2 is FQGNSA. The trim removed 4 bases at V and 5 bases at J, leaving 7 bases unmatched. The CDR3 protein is CASSSSLAAHEQYF. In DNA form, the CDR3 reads TGTGCCAGCAGCTCCTCACTAGCGGCCCACGAGCAGTACTTC.

The CDR3 loop reads CASIGAMNTEAFF. The DNA for the CDR3 is TGTGCCAGTATAGGGGCCATGAACACTGAAGCTTTCTTT. V is TRBV19 and J is TRBJ1-1; D perhaps matches TRBD1 (5 bases). Germline V gene lookup returns CDR1 LNHDA and CDR2 SQIVND (reference sequence). V lost 7 bases, J lost 0 bases, and 9 bases lay in between. The CDR3 covers 13 residues.

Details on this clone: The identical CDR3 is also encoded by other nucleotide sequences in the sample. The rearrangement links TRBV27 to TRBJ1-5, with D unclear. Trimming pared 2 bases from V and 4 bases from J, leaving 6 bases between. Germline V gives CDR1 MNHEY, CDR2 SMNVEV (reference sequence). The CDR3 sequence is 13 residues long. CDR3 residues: CASSLGRNQPQHF. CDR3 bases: TGTGCCAGCAGTTTAGGGCGGAATCAGCCCCAGCATTTT.

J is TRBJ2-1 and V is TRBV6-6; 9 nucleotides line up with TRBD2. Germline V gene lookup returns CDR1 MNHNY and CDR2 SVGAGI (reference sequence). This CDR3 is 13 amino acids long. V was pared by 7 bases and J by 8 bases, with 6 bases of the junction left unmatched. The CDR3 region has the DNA TGTGCCAGCATGGCGGGAGGGCCAGATGAGCAGTTCTTC. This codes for CASMAGGPDEQFF.

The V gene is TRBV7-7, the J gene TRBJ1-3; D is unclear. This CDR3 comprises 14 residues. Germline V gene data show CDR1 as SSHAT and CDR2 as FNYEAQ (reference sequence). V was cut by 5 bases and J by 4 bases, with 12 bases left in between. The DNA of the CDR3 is TGTGCCAGCAGCCCTCCGCCGGGCGGAAACACCATATATTTT. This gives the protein CASSPPPGGNTIYF.

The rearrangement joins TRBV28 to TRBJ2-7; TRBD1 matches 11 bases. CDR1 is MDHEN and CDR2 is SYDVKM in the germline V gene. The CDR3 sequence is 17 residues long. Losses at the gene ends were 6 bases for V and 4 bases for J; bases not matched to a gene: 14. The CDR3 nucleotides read TGTGCCAGCAGCTTAAGGAGGTCCGGGACAGGGGGGTACGAGCAGTACTTC. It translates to CASSLRRSGTGGYEQYF.

CDR3 sequence reads: CASTSWEREPDTQYF. The DNA of the CDR3 is TGTGCCAGCACTTCCTGGGAGCGGGAGCCAGATACGCAGTATTTT. This chain joins TRBV27 and TRBJ2-3; 8 nucleotides match TRBD2. The CDR3 spans 15 residues. Trimming at V came to 7 bases and at J to 4 bases, leaving 10 bases not matched to a gene. From germline, CDR1 is MNHEY and CDR2 SMNVEV (reference sequence).

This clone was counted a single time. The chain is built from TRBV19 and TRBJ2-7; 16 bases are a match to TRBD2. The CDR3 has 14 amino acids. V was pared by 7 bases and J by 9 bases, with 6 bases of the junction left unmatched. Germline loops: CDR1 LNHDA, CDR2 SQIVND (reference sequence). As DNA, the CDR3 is TGTGCCAGTAAGACGGGACTAGCGGGAGGGAGGCAGTACTTC. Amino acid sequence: CASKTGLAGGRQYF. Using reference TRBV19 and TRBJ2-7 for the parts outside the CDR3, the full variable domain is DGGITQSPKYLFRKEGQNVTLSCEQNLNHDAMYWYRQDPGQGLRLIYYSQIVNDFQKGDIAEGYSVSREKKESFPLTVTSAQKNPTAFYLCASKTGLAGGRQYFGPGTRLTVT.

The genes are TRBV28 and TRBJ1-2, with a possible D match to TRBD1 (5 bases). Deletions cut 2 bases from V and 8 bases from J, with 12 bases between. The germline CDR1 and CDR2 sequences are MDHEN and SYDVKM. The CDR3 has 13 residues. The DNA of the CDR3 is TGTGCCAGCAGTTTAAGGGGTTTGCAAGGCTACACCTTC. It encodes CASSLRGLQGYTF.

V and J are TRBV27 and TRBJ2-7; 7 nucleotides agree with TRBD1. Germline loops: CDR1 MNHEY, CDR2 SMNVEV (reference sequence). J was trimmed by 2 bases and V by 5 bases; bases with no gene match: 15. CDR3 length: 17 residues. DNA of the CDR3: TGTGCCAGCAGTCCCACCCGACTTCAGGGGGATGCCTACGAGCAGTACTTC. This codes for CASSPTRLQGDAYEQYF.

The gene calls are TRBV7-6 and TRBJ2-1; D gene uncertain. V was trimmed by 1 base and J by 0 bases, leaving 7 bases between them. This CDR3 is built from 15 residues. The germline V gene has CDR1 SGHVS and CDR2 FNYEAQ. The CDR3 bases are TGTGCCAGCAGCTTAGTTCTGAGCTCCTACAATGAGCAGTTCTTC. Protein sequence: CASSLVLSSYNEQFF.

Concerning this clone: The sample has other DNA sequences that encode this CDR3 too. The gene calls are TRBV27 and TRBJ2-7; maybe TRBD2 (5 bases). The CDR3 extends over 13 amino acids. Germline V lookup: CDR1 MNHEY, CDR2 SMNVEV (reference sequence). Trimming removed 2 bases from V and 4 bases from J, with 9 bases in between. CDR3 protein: CASSLGRSYEQYF. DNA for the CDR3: TGTGCCAGCAGTTTAGGGAGATCGTACGAGCAGTACTTC.